This TCR beta chain was documented in a study of human T cells and chemical hapten exposure. Time point in this sample: patch test 2, 6 weeks after DPC sensitization. As to treatment: therapeutic diphenylcyclopropenone sensitization with weekly scalp DPC. Whole-study results and caveats: Clustering by CDR3 similarity yielded significantly more large clusters from expanded TCRs than controls.

This clonotype was counted many times. Its antigen is undetermined. The CDR3 is 14 residues long. The germline V and J ends were trimmed by 0 bases and 3 bases, with 9 bases remaining between them. MiXCR, run by TCRdb on the RACE reads, gives a single entry per CDR3 protein. The table has about 100,000 distinct CDR3 sequences, more than 9.5% seen once. The chain couples TRBV12-3 or TRBV12-4 to TRBJ2-7; D may be TRBD2 (5 bases). Sequences were derived from whole blood, sampled in connection with sensitization to the hapten diphenylcyclopropenone (DPC). The TCR sequence derives from a woman aged 35 to 49 with alopecia areata. Some clones in this sample may be carry-over from other donors' samples. The CDR3, as DNA: TGTGCCAGCAGTTTAGCCCAGACTAACTACGAGCAGTACTTC. Encoded protein: CASSLAQTNYEQYF.